What follows are 9 T cell receptor beta chains derived from one specimen sequenced in a study of cytomegalovirus exposure and HLA in healthy donors (dated by TCRdb to 2015 to 2018). The library was produced with the immunoSEQ multiplex PCR assay. A mixture of 60 forward primers for TCR Vbeta segments and 13 reverse primers for TCR Jbeta segments was used in the multiplex PCR. TCRdb took over this immuneACCESS table, retaining in-frame rearrangements with V and J assigned. Such tables are incomplete; in checked studies, under half of the missing clones stem from an unresolved V gene, and the remainder is unexplained. Recorded for this sample are about 200,000 clones; 70% to 85% of them occurred a single time. Around 4% of the sample is in the top ten clones. Material for sequencing was PBMCs. These receptors originate from a male donor in good health and CMV-seronegative.

The genes are TRBV11-2 and TRBJ1-4, with D perhaps TRBD1 (6 bases). The CDR3 is 13 residues long. In germline, CDR1 is SGHAT, CDR2 FQNNGV. The V end lost 5 bases, the J end lost 7 bases, and 11 bases lay between the germline ends. The CDR3, as DNA: TGTGCCAGCAGCAAGGGGGTGGGTGAAAAACTGTTTTTT. Residues: CASSKGVGEKLFF.

This chain links TRBV27 with TRBJ1-2; D call uncertain. The germline CDR1 and CDR2 sequences are MNHEY and SMNVEV (reference sequence). The V end lost 6 bases, the J end lost 5 bases, and 13 bases lay between the germline ends. The CDR3 is made up of 13 amino acids. In nucleotides, the CDR3 is TGTGCCAGCAGGGGGATAGGGAGGTATGGCTACACCTTC. This encodes CASRGIGRYGYTF.

V is TRBV7-2 and J is TRBJ2-7; TRBD2 matches 10 bases. V lost 1 base and J lost 4; bases outside the gene matches: 4. The CDR3 is 15 residues long. Per the germline V gene, CDR1 is SGHTA and CDR2 is FQGNSA. Written as DNA, the CDR3 is TGTGCCAGCAGCTTAGTCTCTAGCGGGAGTTACGAGCAGTACTTC. This encodes CASSLVSSGSYEQYF.

The rearrangement uses TRBV4-2 and TRBJ2-4; 9 bases map to TRBD2. V dropped 0 bases and J dropped 8; count of bases not matched to a gene: 20. The CDR3 loop spans 20 amino acids. Per germline, CDR1 LGHNA and CDR2 YNFKEQ. The CDR3 nucleotides are TGTGCCAGCAGCCAAGATGTCGGCCGACTCGCGGGAGGGCCTGGGGACATTCAGTACTTC. As protein: CASSQDVGRLAGGPGDIQYF.

This rearrangement joins TRBV7-7 to TRBJ2-3, with 7 bases lining up with TRBD2. The CDR3 extends over 16 amino acids. Germline trimming cut 1 base from V and 7 bases from J; bases unmatched to any gene: 11. Germline lookup yields CDR1 SSHAT and CDR2 FNYEAQ (reference sequence). The CDR3, as DNA: TGTGCCAGCAGCTTAGGTCATGGACTAGGGGCTAATACGCAGTATTTT. This translates into CASSLGHGLGANTQYF.

This chain connects TRBV6-5 to TRBJ2-7; 7 bases line up with TRBD1. Trimming cost V 6 bases and J 2 bases; bases outside gene matches: 10. CDR1 and CDR2 from the germline V gene are MNHEY and SVGAGI. This CDR3 region has 15 residues. CDR3 residues: CASRARQGVTYEQYF. The CDR3 DNA reads as TGTGCCAGCAGAGCTCGACAGGGTGTCACCTACGAGCAGTACTTC.

This clone appeared a single time. The chain uses TRBV5-8 and TRBJ2-3, with TRBD2 matching over 11 bases. Germline loops: CDR1 SGHTS, CDR2 YDEGEE. CDR3 length equals 17 residues. Trimming cost V 4 bases and J 3 bases; bases outside gene matches: 10. The CDR3 DNA sequence: TGTGCCAGCAGCGTAAAACTAGCGGGAGTAGGGACAGATACGCAGTATTTT. It translates to CASSVKLAGVGTDTQYF.

J is TRBJ2-3 and V is TRBV12-5; 8 nucleotides align to TRBD2. The CDR3 is 16 residues long. The junction had 6 bases not matched to a gene; V was cut back by 2 bases and J by 2 bases. The germline gives CDR1 LGHNT, CDR2 FRNRAP. The CDR3 reads CASGLFTSGHTDTQYF. In DNA, the CDR3 is TGTGCTAGTGGTTTGTTCACTAGCGGACACACAGATACGCAGTATTTT.

The V call is TRBV27, the J call TRBJ2-3; a weak D match, TRBD1 (6 bases). The germline V gene encodes CDR1 MNHEY and CDR2 SMNVEV (reference sequence). V dropped 3 bases and J dropped 0 bases, with 13 bases sitting between them. The CDR3 length is 16 residues. CDR3 nucleotides: TGTGCCAGCAGTTTCCGACAGGCAACTAGCACAGATACGCAGTATTTT. Its translation is CASSFRQATSTDTQYF.